This T cell receptor (beta chain) was recorded in a study of OX40 agonist ivuxolimab in advanced cancers. Whole-study context: The dose-escalation cohort was approximately 84% male, with a mean age of about 56 years, ranging about 23 to 79.

Germline V gives CDR1 SGHTA, CDR2 FQGTGA. V lost 3 bases, J lost 4 bases, and 20 bases lay in between. This CDR3 is 17 amino acids long. Libraries were prepared by immunoSEQ multiplex PCR; TCRdb keeps only in-frame clonotypes and omits some of them. The data contain about 100,000 clones, about 91% of them singletons. V and J are TRBV7-3 and TRBJ2-3; D is possibly TRBD1 or TRBD2 (6 bases each). The sample in question was CD4+ or CD8+ T cells sorted from blood, obtained in a trial of the OX40 agonist ivuxolimab. The clonotype comes from an adult with an advanced solid tumor such as melanoma, head and neck, liver or kidney cancer. Written as DNA, the CDR3 is TGTGCCAGCAGCTTGAGCCGGGACACCGGGGGCCCAGATACGCAGTATTTT. Translated, it gives CASSLSRDTGGPDTQYF.